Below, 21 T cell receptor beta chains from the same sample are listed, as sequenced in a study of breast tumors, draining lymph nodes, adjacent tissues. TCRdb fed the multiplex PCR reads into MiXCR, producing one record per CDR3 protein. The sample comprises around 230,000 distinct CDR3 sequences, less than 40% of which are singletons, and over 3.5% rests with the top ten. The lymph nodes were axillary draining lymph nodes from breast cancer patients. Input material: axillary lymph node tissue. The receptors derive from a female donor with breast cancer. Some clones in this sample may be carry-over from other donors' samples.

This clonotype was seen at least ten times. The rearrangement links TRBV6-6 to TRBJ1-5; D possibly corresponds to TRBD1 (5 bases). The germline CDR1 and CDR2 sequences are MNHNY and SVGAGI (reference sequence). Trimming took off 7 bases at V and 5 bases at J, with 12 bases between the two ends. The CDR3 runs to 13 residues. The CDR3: CASISGVDQPQHF. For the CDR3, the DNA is TGTGCCAGCATCTCGGGGGTAGATCAGCCCCAGCATTTT.

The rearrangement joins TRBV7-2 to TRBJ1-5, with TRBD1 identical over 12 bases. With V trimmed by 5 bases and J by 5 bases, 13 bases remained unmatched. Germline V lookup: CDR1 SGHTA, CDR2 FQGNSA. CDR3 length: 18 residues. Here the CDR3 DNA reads TGTGCCAGCAGCGCCCGGGACAGGGGGCTAAGGGAGGATCAGCCCCAGCATTTT. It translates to CASSARDRGLREDQPQHF. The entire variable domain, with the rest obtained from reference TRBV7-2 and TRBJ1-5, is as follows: GAGVSQSPSNKVTEKGKDVELRCDPISGHTALYWYRQSLGQGLEFLIYFQGNSAPDKSGLPSDRFSAERTGGSVSTLTIQRTQQEDSAVYLCASSARDRGLREDQPQHFGDGTRLSIL.

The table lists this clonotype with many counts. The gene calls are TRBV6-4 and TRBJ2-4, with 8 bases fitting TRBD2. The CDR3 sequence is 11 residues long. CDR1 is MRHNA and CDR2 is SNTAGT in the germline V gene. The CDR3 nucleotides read TGTGTCCTCCGGGAGGGGGACATTCAGTACTTC. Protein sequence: CVLREGDIQYF.

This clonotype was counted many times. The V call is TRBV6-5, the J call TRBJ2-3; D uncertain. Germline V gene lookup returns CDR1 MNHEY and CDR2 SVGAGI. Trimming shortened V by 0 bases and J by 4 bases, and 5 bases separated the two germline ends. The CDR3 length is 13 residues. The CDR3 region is CASSYSRADTQYF. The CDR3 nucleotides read TGTGCCAGCAGTTACTCAAGGGCAGATACGCAGTATTTT.

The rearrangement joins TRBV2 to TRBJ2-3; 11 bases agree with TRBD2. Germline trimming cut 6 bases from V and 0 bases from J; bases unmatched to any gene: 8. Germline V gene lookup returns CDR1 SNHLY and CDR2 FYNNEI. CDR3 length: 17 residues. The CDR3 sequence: CASRARPSGGSTDTQYF. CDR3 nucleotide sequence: TGTGCCAGCAGAGCCCGACCTAGCGGGGGGAGCACAGATACGCAGTATTTT.

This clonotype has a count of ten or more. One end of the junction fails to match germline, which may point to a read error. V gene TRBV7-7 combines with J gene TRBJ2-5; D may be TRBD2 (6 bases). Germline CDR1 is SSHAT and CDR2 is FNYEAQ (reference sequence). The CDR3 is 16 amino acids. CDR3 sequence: CASSLIAGLGQETQYF. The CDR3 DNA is TGTGCTAGCAGCTTAATCGCGGGACTGGGCCAAGAGACCCAGTACTTC. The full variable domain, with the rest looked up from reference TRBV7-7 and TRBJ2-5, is GAGVSQSPRYKVTKRGQDVTLRCDPISSHATLYWYQQALGQGPEFLTYFNYEAQPDKSGLPSDRFSAERPEGSISTLTIQRTEQRDSAMYRCASSLIAGLGQETQYFGPGTRLLVL.

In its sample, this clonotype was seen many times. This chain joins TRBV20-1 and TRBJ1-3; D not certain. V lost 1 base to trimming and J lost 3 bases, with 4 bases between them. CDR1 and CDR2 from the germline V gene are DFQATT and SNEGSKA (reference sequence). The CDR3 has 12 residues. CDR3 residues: CSARGDGNTIYF. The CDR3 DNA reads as TGCAGTGCTAGAGGGGATGGAAACACCATATATTTT.

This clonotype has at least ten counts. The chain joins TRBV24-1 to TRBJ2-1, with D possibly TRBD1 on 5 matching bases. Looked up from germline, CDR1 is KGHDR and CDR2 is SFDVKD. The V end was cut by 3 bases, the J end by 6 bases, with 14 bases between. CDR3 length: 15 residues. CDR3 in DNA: TGTGCCACCAGTGATACCCGGACAAAAAGCAATGAGCAGTTCTTC. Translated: CATSDTRTKSNEQFF.

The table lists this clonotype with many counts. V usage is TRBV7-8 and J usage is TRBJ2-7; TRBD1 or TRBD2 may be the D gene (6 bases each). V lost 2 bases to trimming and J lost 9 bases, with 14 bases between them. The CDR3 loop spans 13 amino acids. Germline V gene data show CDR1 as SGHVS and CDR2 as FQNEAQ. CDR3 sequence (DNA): TGTGCCAGCAGCTTATATGGGGGGCAAGGGCAGTACTTC. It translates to CASSLYGGQGQYF.

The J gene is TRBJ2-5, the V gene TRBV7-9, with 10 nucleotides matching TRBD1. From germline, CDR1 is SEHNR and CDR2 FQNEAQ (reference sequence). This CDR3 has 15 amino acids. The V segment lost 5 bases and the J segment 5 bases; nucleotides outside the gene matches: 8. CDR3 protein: CASSQRDRGRETQYF. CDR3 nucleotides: TGTGCCAGCAGCCAACGGGACAGGGGTAGGGAGACCCAGTACTTC.

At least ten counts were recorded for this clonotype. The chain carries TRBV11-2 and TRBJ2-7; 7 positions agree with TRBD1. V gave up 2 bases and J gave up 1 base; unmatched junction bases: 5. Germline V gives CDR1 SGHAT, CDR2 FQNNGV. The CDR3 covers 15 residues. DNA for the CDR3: TGTGCCAGCAGCTTAAGCCAGGGGGTATCCTACGAGCAGTACTTC. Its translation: CASSLSQGVSYEQYF.

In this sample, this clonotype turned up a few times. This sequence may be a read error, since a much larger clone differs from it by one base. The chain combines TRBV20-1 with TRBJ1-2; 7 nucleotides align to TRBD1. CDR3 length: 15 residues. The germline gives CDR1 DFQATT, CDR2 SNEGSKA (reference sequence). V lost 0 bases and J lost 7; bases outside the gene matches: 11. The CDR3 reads CSARDKPGTAAGYTF. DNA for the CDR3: TGCAGTGCTAGAGACAAACCCGGGACAGCGGCTGGCTACACCTTC.

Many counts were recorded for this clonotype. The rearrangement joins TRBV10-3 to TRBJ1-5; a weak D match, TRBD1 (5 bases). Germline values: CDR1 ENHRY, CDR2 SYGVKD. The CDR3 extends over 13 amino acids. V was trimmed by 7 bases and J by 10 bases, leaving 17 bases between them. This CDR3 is CAINAGREEPQHF. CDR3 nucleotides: TGTGCCATCAATGCAGGCAGGGAGGAACCCCAGCATTTT.

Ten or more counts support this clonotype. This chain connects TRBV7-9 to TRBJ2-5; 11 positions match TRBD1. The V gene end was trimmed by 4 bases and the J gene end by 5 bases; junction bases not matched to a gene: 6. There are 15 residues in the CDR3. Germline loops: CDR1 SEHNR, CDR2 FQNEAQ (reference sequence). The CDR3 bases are TGTGCCAGCAGCTCTGGACAGGGGGCGATGGAGACCCAGTACTTC. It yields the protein CASSSGQGAMETQYF.

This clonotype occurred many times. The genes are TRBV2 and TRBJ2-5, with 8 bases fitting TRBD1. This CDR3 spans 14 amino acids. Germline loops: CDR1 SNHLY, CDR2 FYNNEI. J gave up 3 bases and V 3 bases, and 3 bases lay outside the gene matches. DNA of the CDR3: TGTGCCAGCAGTGATCGACAGGGGAAAGAGACCCAGTACTTC. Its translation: CASSDRQGKETQYF.

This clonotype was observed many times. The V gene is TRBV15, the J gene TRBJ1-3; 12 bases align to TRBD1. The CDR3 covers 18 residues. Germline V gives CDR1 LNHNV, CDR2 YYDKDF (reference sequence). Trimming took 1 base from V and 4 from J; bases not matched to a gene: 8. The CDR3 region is CATSRAGDRGLSGNTIYF. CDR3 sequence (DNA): TGTGCCACCAGCAGAGCCGGGGACAGGGGGCTTAGCGGAAACACCATATATTTT. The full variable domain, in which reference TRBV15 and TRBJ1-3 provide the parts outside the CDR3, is DAMVIQNPRYQVTQFGKPVTLSCSQTLNHNVMYWYQQKSSQAPKLLFHYYDKDFNNEADTPDNFQSRRPNTSFCFLDIRSPGLGDTAMYLCATSRAGDRGLSGNTIYFGEGSWLTVV.

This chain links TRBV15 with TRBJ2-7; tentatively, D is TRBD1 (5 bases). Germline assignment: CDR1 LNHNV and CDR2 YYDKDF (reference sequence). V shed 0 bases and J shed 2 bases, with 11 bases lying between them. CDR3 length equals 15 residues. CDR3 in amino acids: CATSRDRGGTYEQYF. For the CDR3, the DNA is TGTGCCACCAGCAGAGATAGGGGCGGTACCTACGAGCAGTACTTC.

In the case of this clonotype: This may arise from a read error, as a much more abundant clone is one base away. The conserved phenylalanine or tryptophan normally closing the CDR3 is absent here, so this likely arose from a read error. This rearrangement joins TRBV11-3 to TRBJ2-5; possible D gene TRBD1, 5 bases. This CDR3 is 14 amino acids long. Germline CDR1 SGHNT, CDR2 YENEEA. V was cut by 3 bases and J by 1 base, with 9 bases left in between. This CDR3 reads CASSFSRVQETQYL. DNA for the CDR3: TGTGCCAGCAGCTTCTCCAGGGTCCAAGAGACCCAGTACCTC.

This chain's CDR3 is CASSHGTDPFYEQYF. In DNA, the CDR3 is TGTGCCAGCAGCCACGGGACGGACCCTTTCTACGAGCAGTACTTC. This sequence joins TRBV3-1 and TRBJ2-7, with D perhaps assigned TRBD1 or TRBD2 (5 bases each). The germline V gene has CDR1 LGHDT and CDR2 YNNKEL (reference sequence). V shed 3 bases and J shed 3 bases, with 15 bases lying between them. This CDR3 contains 15 residues.

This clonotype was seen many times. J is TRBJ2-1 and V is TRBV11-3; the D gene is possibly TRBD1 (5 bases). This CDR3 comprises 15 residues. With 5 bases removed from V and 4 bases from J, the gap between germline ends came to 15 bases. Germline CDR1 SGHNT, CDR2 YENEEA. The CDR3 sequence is CASSLRQPGYNEQFF. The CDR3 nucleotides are TGTGCCAGCAGCCTCCGACAGCCTGGGTACAATGAGCAGTTCTTC.

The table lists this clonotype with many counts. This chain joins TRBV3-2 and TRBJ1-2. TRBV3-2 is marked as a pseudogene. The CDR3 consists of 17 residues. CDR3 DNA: TGTGCCAGCAGCCAAGATTATTCAGACCTTGCTAACTATGGCTACACCTTC. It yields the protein CASSQDYSDLANYGYTF.